This TCR beta chain was identified during a study of STAT5B mutations in CD4+ large granular lymphocyte leukemia. Regarding the study as a whole: Higher CD4+ than CD8+ T-LGLL clonality might reflect small sample size. TRBV06-family usage was enriched in top patient clones (8/27) versus controls (2/35).

Points on this clone: Its antigen is unidentified.

Germline V lookup: CDR1 SQVTM, CDR2 ANQGSEA. Trimming shortened V by 8 bases and J by 2 bases, and 15 bases separated the two germline ends. This CDR3 spans 13 amino acids. Here immunoSEQ multiplex PCR was the method, and the copy in TCRdb shows in-frame clones only, minus some. The repertoire includes more than 30,000 clones, roughly 89% of them detected once, and over 0.4% sits in the top ten. Healthy controls were blood donor buffy coats. This clonotype was sampled from a human donor in good health. The chain carries TRBV29-1 and TRBJ2-5, with D possibly being TRBD2 (7 bases). Sequencing input: CD4+ T cells from blood buffy coats. The CDR3 protein is CSTEGGGQETQYF. The CDR3 nucleotides read TGCAGCACCGAAGGGGGGGGGCAAGAGACCCAGTACTTC. The full variable domain, rest sourced from reference TRBV29-1 and TRBJ2-5, is SAVISQKPSRDICQRGTSLTIQCQVDSQVTMMFWYRQQPGQSLTLIATANQGSEATYESGFVIDKFPISRPNLTFSTLTVSNMSPEDSSIYLCSTEGGGQETQYFGPGTRLLVL.